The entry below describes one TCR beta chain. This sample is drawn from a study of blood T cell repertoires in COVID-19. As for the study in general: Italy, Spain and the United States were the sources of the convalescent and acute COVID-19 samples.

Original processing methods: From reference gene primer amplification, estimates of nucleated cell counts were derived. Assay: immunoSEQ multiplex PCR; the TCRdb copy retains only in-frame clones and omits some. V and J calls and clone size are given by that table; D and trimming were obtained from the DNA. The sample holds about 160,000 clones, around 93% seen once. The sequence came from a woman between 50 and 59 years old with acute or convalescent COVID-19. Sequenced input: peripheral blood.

The CDR3 bases are TGTGCCAGCTCACCACCGGCATGGGAGTCTAACTACGAGCAGTACTTC. This sequence encodes CASSPPAWESNYEQYF. The chain links TRBV18 to TRBJ2-7; D possibly corresponds to TRBD2 (5 bases). Germline CDR1 is KGHSH and CDR2 is LQKENI. V lost 0 bases and J 3 bases, leaving 15 bases between the germline ends. The CDR3 spans 16 residues.